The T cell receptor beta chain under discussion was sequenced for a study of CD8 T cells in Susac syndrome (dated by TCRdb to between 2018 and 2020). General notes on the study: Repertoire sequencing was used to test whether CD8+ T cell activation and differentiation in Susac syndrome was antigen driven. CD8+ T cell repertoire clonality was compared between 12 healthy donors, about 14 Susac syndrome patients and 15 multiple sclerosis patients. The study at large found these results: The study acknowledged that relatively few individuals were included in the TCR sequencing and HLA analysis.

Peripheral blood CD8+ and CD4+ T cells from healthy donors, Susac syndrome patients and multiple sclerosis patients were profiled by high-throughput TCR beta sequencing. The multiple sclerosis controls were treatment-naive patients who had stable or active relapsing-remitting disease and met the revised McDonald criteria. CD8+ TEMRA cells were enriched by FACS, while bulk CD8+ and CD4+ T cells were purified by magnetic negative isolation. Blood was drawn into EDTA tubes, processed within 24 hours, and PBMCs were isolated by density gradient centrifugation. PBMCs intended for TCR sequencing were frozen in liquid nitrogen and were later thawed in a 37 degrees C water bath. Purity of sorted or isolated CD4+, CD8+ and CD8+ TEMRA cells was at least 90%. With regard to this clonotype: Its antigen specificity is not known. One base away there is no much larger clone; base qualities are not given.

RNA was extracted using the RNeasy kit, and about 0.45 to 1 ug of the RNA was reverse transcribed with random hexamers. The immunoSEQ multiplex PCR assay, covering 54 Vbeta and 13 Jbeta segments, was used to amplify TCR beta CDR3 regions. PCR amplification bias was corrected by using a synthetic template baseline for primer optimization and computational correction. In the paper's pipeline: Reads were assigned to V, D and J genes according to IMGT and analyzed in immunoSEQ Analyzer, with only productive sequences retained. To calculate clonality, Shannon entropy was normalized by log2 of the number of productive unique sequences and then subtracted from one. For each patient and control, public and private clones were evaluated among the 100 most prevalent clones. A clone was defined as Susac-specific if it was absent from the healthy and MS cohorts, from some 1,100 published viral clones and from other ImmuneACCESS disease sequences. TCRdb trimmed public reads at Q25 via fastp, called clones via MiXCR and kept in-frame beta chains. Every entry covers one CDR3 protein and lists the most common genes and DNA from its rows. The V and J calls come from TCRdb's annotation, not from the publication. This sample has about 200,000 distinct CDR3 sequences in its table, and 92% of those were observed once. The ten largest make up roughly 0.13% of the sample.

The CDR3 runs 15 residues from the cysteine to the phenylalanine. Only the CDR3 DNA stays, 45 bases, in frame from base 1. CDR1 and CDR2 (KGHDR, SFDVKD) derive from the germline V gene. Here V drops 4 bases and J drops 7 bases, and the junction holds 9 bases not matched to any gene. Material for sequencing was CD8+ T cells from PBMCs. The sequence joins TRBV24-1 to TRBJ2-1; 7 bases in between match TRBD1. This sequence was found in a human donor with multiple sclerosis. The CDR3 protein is CATSDSGGMENEQFF. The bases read TGTGCCACCAGTGACTCAGGGGGTATGGAGAATGAGCAGTTCTTC.